This TCR beta chain was sequenced during a study of T-cell reconstitution after alpha-beta-depleted transplantation in children. The CDR3 has 16 residues. V trimming: 3 bases; J trimming: 3 bases; junction bases outside the gene matches: 11. Germline V gene lookup returns CDR1 MNHEY and CDR2 SVGEGT. For TCRbeta, the library was prepared with unique molecular identifiers. TCRdb recomputed calls from the PCR reads with MiXCR, one row per CDR3 protein. Among 240,000 or so distinct CDR3 sequences listed, approximately 8% were seen once. As regards this clonotype: What it binds is not known.

Study findings and constraints: T-cell counts and diversity at one year following transplant were attributed mainly to newly produced T cells. The high TCRbeta diversity at day 60 in some patients came from surviving recipient T cells and thymic progenitors.

This specimen was PBMCs, mostly from graft donor cells, taken 180 days after TCRalphabeta/CD19-depleted stem cell transplant. This TCR came from a male patient between 5 and 17 years old who had a stem cell transplant for acute lymphoblastic leukemia, so the T cells may come from the graft donor. The genes are TRBV6-2 or TRBV6-3 and TRBJ2-7; 7 bases match TRBD2. The CDR3, as DNA: TGTGCCAGCAGTTATTTTTATGGGGGGGAGGACTACGAGCAGTACTTC. This sequence encodes CASSYFYGGEDYEQYF.